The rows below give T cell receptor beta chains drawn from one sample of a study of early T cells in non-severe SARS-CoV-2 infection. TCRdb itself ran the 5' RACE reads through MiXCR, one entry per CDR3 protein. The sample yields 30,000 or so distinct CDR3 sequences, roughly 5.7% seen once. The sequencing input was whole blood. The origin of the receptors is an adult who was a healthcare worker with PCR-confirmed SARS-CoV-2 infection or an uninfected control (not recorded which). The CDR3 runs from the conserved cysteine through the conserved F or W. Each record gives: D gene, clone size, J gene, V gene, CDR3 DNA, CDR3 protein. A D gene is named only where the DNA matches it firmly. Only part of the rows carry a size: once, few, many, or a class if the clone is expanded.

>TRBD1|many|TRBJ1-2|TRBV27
TGTGCCAGCAGCCCCAGGGGGGCTTCCTATGGCTACACCTTC
CASSPRGASYGYTF
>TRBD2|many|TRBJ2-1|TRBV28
TGTGCCAGCAGTACCAAGGGCGGGAGGGGCAGCAATGAGCAGTTCTTC
CASSTKGGRGSNEQFF
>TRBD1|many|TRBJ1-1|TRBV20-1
TGCAGTGCTAGAAAGGGGGCTGCCGGCACTGAAGCTTTCTTT
CSARKGAAGTEAFF
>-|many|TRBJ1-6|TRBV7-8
TGTGCCAGCAGCTGGCTTGGTAGAACGAATTCACCCCTCCACTTT
CASSWLGRTNSPLHF
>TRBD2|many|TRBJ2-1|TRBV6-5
TGTGCCAGCAGCCGCGGACTAGCGGGATATGAGCAGTTCTTC
CASSRGLAGYEQFF
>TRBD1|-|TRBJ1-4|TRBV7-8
TGTGCCAGCAGCTTAGCGCGACAGGGCACTAATGAAAAACTGTTTTTT
CASSLARQGTNEKLFF
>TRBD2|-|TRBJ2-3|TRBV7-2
TGTGCCAGCAGCTATCAAAGCGGGAGGGCCTTAGATACGCAGTATTTT
CASSYQSGRALDTQYF
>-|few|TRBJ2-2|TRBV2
TGTGCCAGCAGCGAGACCCCCGGGGAGCTGTTTTTT
CASSETPGELFF
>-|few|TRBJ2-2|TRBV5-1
TGCGCCAGCTGTCCGAACACCGGGGAGCTGTTTTTT
CASCPNTGELFF
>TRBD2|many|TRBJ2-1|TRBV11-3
TGTGCCAGCAGCCAAGCGGGGTTGGAGCAGTTCTTC
CASSQAGLEQFF
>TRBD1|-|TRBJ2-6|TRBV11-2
TGTGCCAGCAGCCCCGGGACAGGGCGCTTACCTGGGGCCAACGACCTGACTTTC
CASSPGTGRLPGANDLTF
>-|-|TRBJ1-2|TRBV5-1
TGCGCCAGTCGACTAGGGTCCTCTAACTATGGCTACACCTTC
CASRLGSSNYGYTF
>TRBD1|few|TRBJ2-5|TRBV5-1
TGCGCCAGCAGCTATGGGACAGTTTTAGGGCAAGAGACCCAGTACTTC
CASSYGTVLGQETQYF
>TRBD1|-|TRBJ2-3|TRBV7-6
TGTGCCAGCAGCCCCCGGCCGGGACAGATCACAGATACGCAGTATTTT
CASSPRPGQITDTQYF
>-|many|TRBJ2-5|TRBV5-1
TGCGCCAGCAGCTTGGTGGTAAGCCAAGAGACCCAGTACTTC
CASSLVVSQETQYF
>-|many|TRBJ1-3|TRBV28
TGTGCCAGCAGTCCTGAAGCCGGAACAGGTGAAAACACCATATATTTT
CASSPEAGTGENTIYF
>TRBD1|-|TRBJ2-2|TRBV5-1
TGCGCCAGCAGCTACACAGGGGTCGGGTCCGGGGAGCTGTTTTTT
CASSYTGVGSGELFF
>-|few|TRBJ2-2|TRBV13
TGTGCCAGCAGCGACGACACCCTCGGGAACACCGGGGAGCTGTTTTTT
CASSDDTLGNTGELFF
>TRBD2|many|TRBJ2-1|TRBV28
TGTGCCAGCAGTCTCGTCTCTAGCGGGAGCGGCAATGAGCAGTTCTTC
CASSLVSSGSGNEQFF
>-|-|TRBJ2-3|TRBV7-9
TGTGCCAGCAGCTTTGAGGGAGTAAGGACAGATACGCAGTATTTT
CASSFEGVRTDTQYF
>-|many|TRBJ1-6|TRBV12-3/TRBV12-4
TGTGCCAGCAGTTCCACAGGGACGGCTTCACCCCTCCACTTT
CASSSTGTASPLHF
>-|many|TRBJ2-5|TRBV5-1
TGCGCCAGCAGCATAGGACAGAGCCAAGAGACCCAGTACTTC
CASSIGQSQETQYF
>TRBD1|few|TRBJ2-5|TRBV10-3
TGTGCCATCAGGGGCGACAGGGAGGAGACCCAGTACTTC
CAIRGDREETQYF
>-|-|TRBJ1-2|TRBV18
TGTGCCAGCTCACAGGACAAAAACTATGGCTACACCTTC
CASSQDKNYGYTF
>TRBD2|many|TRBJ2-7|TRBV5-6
TGTGCCAGCAGCCAGGGACTAGCGGGGATTACGAGCTCCTACGAGCAGTACTTC
CASSQGLAGITSSYEQYF
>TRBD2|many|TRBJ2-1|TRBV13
TGTGCCAGCAGCCCCGAGGGTTGGGCTAGCGGGAGGGCCATAACGAACAATGAGCAGTTCTTC
CASSPEGWASGRAITNNEQFF
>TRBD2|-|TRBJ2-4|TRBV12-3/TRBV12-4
TGTGCCAGCAGTTTAGAGACTAGCTCTACTACCAAAAACATTCAGTACTTC
CASSLETSSTTKNIQYF
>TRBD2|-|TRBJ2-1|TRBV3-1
TGTGCCAGCAGCCGTTCCGGGACTAGCGGGAGAGGGGAGCAGTTCTTC
CASSRSGTSGRGEQFF
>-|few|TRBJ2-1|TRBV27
TGTGCCAGCAGTCCGCTATTCGGACACAATGAGCAGTTCTTC
CASSPLFGHNEQFF
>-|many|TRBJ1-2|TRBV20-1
TGCAGTGCTAACCCGCCGGAATTATCCAGCTATGGCTACACCTTC
CSANPPELSSYGYTF
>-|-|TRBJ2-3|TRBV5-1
TGCGCCAGCAGCTCGAGGGACACTACAGATACGCAGTATTTT
CASSSRDTTDTQYF
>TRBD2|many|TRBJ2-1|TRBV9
TGTGCCAGCCCTGATAGCGGGAGTCAGAATGAGCAGTTCTTC
CASPDSGSQNEQFF
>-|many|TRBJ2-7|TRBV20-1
TGCAGTGTCCGCAGAGGCGCGCACACAGGCGAGCAGTACTTC
CSVRRGAHTGEQYF
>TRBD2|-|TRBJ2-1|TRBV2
TGTGCCAGCCTAGAGGATGCTAGCGGGGAATACAATGAGCAGTTCTTC
CASLEDASGEYNEQFF
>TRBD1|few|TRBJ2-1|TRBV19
TGTGCCAGTAGTGCCCGCAGGGGGTCCTACAATGAGCAGTTCTTC
CASSARRGSYNEQFF
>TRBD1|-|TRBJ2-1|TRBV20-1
TGCAGTGCTAGAGCTTTTGGGACAGTCGTCTTTTCCTACAATGAGCAGTTCTTC
CSARAFGTVVFSYNEQFF
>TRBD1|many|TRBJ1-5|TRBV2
TGTGCCAGCAGCGGGACAGGGGGCAATCAGCCCCAGCATTTT
CASSGTGGNQPQHF
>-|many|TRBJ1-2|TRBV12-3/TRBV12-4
TGTGCCAGCAGTCCCGGGACGCCGGCTAACTATGGCTACACCTTC
CASSPGTPANYGYTF
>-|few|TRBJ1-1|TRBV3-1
TGTGCCAGCAGCCAAGATCAGACTAAAAACACTGAAGCTTTCTTT
CASSQDQTKNTEAFF
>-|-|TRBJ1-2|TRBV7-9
TGTGCCAGCTGGCTCCCTTCACAGGGAGATGAAGACTATGGCTACGCCTTC
CASWLPSQGDEDYGYAF
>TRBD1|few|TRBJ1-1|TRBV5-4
TGTGCCAGCAGCCTTCCGGGACAGCGATTGAACACTGAAGCTTTCTTT
CASSLPGQRLNTEAFF
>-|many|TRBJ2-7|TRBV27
TGTGCCAGCCGATTGGAGTACGAGCAGTACTTC
CASRLEYEQYF
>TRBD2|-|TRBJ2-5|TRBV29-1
TGCAGCGTTGCTCGGACTAGCGGTATACAAGAGACCCAGTACTTC
CSVARTSGIQETQYF
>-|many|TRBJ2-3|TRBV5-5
TGTGCCAGCAGCTTGGCGGCAGATACGCAGTATTTT
CASSLAADTQYF